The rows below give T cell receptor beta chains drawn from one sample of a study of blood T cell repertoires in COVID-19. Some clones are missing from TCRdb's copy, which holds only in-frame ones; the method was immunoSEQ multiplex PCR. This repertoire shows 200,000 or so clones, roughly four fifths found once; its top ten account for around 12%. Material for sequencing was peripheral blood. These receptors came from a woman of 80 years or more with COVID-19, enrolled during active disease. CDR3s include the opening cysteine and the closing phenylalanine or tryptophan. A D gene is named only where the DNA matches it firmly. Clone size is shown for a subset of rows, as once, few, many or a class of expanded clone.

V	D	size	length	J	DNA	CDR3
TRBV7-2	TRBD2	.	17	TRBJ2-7	TGTGCCAGCAGCTTAGGGGGGGGGTTGTACGGGTCCTACGAGCAGTACTTC	CASSLGGGLYGSYEQYF
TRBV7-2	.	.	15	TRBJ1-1	TGTGCCAGCAGGTTGAGTGGGACACGGAACACTGAAGCTTTCTTT	CASRLSGTRNTEAFF
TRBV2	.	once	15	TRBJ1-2	TGTGCCAGCAGTGAAGATGCGGGTCCTATCTATGGCTACACCTTC	CASSEDAGPIYGYTF
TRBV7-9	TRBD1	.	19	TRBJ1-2	TGTGCCAGCAGCTTACGATCCCGGGACAGGGATATAGATCACTATGGCTACACCTTC	CASSLRSRDRDIDHYGYTF
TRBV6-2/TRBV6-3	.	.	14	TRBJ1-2	TGTGCCAGCAGTTACCCAGGGATGGGCTATGGCTACACCTTC	CASSYPGMGYGYTF
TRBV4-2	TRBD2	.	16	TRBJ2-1	TGTGCCAGCAGCCTGAGAAGCGGGGGGGAGGGCTATGAGCAGTTCTTC	CASSLRSGGEGYEQFF
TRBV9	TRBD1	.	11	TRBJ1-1	TGTGCCAGCAGCGTAGGACAGGGAGCTTTCTTT	CASSVGQGAFF
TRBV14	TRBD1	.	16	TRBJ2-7	TGTGCCAGCAGCAGAGGACCTTACACAGGGGTCCACGAGCAGTACTTC	CASSRGPYTGVHEQYF
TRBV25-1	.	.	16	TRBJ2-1	TGTGCCAGCAGTGACCGCAACAGGGTTTCCGACAATGAGCAGTTCTTC	CASSDRNRVSDNEQFF
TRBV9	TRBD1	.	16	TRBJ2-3	TGTGCCAGCAGCGTAACAGGGACAGGGGGCGCAGATACGCAGTATTTT	CASSVTGTGGADTQYF
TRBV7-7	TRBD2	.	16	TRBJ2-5	TGTGCCAGCAGCCCCGTTAGCGGGGGGGCCGCTGAGACCCAGTACTTC	CASSPVSGGAAETQYF
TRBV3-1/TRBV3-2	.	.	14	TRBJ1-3	TGTGCCAGCAGCCAAAGCCACTCTGGAAACACCATATATTTT	CASSQSHSGNTIYF
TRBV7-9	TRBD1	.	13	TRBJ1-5	TGTGCCAGCAGCTCCCAGGGGGACCAGCCCCAGCATTTT	CASSSQGDQPQHF
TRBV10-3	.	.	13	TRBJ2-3	TGTGCCATCAATGGGGCGTGGACAGATACGCAGTATTTT	CAINGAWTDTQYF
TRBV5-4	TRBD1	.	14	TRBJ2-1	TGTGCCAGCAGCTTGGTCTACAGGGGCAATGAGCAGTTCTTC	CASSLVYRGNEQFF
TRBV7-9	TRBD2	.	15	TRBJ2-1	TGTGCCAGCAGCTCCCTAGCGGGGGGAATTGATGAGCAGTTCTTC	CASSSLAGGIDEQFF
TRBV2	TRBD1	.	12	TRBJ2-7	TGTGCCATGAGACAGGGGGCCTACGAGCAGTACTTC	CAMRQGAYEQYF
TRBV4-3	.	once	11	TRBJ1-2	TGCGCCAGCAGCCAAGGCGGGTACTACACCTTC	CASSQGGYYTF
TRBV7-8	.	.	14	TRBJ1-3	TGTGCCAGCACCGACAGGCACTCTGGAAACACCATATATTTT	CASTDRHSGNTIYF
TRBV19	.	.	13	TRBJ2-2	TGTGCCAGTAGTATGTCCCCCCGCGGGGAGCTGTTTTTT	CASSMSPRGELFF
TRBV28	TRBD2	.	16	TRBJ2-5	TGTGCCAGCAGTCCCGGGGGACTAGCGGGAGTCGAGACCCAGTACTTC	CASSPGGLAGVETQYF
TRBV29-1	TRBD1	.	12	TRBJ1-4	TGCAGCGCCTCAGGGGGAGATGAAAAACTGTTTTTT	CSASGGDEKLFF